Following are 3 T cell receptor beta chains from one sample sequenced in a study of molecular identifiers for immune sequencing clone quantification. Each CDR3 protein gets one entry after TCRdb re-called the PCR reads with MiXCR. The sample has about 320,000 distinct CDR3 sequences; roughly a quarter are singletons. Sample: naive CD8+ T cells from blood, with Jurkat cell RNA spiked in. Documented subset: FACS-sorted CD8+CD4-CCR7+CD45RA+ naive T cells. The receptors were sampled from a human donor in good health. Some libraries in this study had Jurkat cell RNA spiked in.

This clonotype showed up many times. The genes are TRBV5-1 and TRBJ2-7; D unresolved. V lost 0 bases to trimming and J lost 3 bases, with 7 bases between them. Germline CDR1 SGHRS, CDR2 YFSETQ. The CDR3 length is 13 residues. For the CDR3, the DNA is TGCGCCAGCAGCTTGGAGGCCGGCTACGAGCAGTACTTC. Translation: CASSLEAGYEQYF.

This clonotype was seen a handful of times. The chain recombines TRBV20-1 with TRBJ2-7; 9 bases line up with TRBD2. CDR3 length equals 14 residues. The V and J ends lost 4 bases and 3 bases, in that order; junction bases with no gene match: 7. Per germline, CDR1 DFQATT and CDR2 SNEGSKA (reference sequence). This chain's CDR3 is CSATARAGGYEQYF. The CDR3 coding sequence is TGCAGTGCTACTGCCCGAGCGGGAGGCTACGAGCAGTACTTC.

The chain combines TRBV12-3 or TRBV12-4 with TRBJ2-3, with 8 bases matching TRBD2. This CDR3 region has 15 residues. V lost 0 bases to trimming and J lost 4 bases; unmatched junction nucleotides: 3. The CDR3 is CASSLAGAGADTQYF. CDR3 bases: TGTGCCAGCAGTTTAGCGGGAGCGGGAGCAGATACGCAGTATTTT.